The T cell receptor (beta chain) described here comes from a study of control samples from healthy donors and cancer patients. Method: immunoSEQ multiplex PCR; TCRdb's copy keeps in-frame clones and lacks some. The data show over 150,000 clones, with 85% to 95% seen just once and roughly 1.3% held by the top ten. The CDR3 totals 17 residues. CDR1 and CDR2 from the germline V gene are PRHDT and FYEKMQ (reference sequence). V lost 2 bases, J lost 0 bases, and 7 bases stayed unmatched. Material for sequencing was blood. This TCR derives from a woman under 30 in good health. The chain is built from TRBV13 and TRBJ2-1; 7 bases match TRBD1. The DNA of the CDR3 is TGTGCCAGCAGCTTAAGTTGGGGACAGAGCTCCTACAATGAGCAGTTCTTC. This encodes CASSLSWGQSSYNEQFF.